A selection of T cell receptor beta chains follows, all from one sample in a study of kidney transplant recipient with SARS-CoV-2 infection. Via MiXCR, TCRdb re-called the reads, giving one row per CDR3 protein. This sample carries roughly 250,000 distinct CDR3 sequences, 29% of them seen once, and the ten largest clones take roughly 7%. Sequencing was performed on a blood sample, taken at baseline and between days 110 and 120 from a kidney transplant recipient. These receptors all stem from a male patient aged 30 to 40 who had COVID-19 and was a kidney transplant recipient. Some T cells may arise from the graft donor. Each CDR3 is given with its conserved first and last residue. A D gene is named only where the DNA matches it firmly. Size is omitted from some rows. Given values are once, few, many or a class for expanded clones.

TRBV6-5	.	.	TRBJ1-2	17	CASSSRDSVRKTYGYTF	TGTGCCAGCAGTAGCAGGGACTCTGTGCGAAAGACCTATGGCTACACCTTC
TRBV28	many	.	TRBJ1-4	14	CASSLIGQIEKLFF	TGTGCCAGCAGTCTCATCGGACAGATTGAAAAACTGTTTTTT
TRBV9	few	.	TRBJ2-1	15	CASSSRLASYNEQFF	TGTGCCAGCAGCTCCCGACTGGCCTCCTACAATGAGCAGTTCTTC
TRBV19	many	TRBD1	TRBJ2-2	18	CASHFGTGGAMNTGELFF	TGTGCCAGTCACTTCGGCACAGGGGGCGCGATGAACACCGGGGAGCTGTTTTTT
TRBV7-6	.	.	TRBJ1-2	17	CASSANHESRKTYGYTF	TGTGCCAGCAGCGCAAACCATGAATCTCGAAAGACCTATGGCTACACCTTC
TRBV7-1	many	.	TRBJ1-2	17	CASSNIRHEGKTYGYTF	TGTGCCAGCAGCAATATACGTCACGAGGGAAAGACCTATGGCTACACCTTC
TRBV27	.	.	TRBJ1-4	14	CASSLSVGFGQLFF	TGTGCCAGCAGTTTATCGGTTGGGTTTGGACAACTGTTTTTT
TRBV7-2	many	.	TRBJ2-5	14	CASSLQAIQETQYF	TGTGCCAGCAGCTTGCAGGCTATACAAGAGACCCAGTACTTC
TRBV5-1	many	.	TRBJ1-2	15	CASSSGRGIRNGYTF	TGCGCCAGCAGCTCGGGACGGGGGATTCGAAATGGCTACACCTTC
TRBV2	.	TRBD1	TRBJ2-3	18	CASSYRGRAPRDTDTQYF	TGTGCCAGCAGCTACAGGGGAAGGGCCCCAAGGGACACAGATACGCAGTATTTT
TRBV5-6	many	.	TRBJ1-2	16	CASHHTNSRKTYGYTF	TGTGCCAGCCATCACACCAATAGTCGAAAGACCTATGGCTACACCTTC
TRBV20-1	.	TRBD2	TRBJ2-6	18	CSADAVLAGGTGANVLTF	TGCAGTGCTGACGCCGTCCTAGCGGGAGGGACTGGGGCCAACGTCCTGACTTTC
TRBV20-1	.	TRBD2	TRBJ2-7	14	CSALASGIIYEQYF	TGCAGTGCTTTGGCTAGCGGGATCATCTACGAGCAGTACTTC
TRBV9	many	.	TRBJ1-1	14	CASSLREKNTEAFF	TGTGCCAGCAGCTTACGGGAAAAGAACACTGAAGCTTTCTTT
TRBV3-1	many	.	TRBJ2-2	18	CASSSCPPISGLTGELFF	TGTGCCAGCAGCAGTTGCCCTCCCATTTCAGGCTTGACCGGGGAGCTGTTTTTT
TRBV20-1	.	.	TRBJ1-1	15	CSARDYFTRPRGTIF	TGCAGTGCTAGAGATTACTTTACAAGGCCCCGGGGGACGATCTTT
TRBV18	many	.	TRBJ1-1	13	CASSLAGNTEAFF	TGTGCCAGCAGCTTAGCAGGGAACACTGAAGCTTTCTTT
TRBV23-1	few	TRBD1	TRBJ2-3	20	CASSQSTGAVRGRCADTQYF	TGCGCCAGCAGTCAATCGACAGGGGCAGTGAGGGGTCGTTGCGCAGATACGCAGTATTTT
TRBV7-2	many	.	TRBJ2-2	17	CASSLAVGTSGTGELFF	TGTGCCAGCAGCTTAGCGGTTGGAACCTCGGGGACCGGGGAGCTGTTTTTT
TRBV28	many	TRBD1	TRBJ1-6	14	CASSLTGFYSPLHF	TGTGCCAGCAGTTTGACAGGGTTTTATTCACCCCTCCACTTT
TRBV19	many	.	TRBJ1-2	17	CASSWFQTNRKTYGYTF	TGTGCCAGTAGTTGGTTCCAGACAAATCGAAAGACCTATGGCTACACCTTC
TRBV3-1	many	.	TRBJ1-2	17	CASSIMPTLRKTYGYTF	TGTGCCAGCAGCATCATGCCCACCCTTCGAAAGACCTATGGCTACACCTTC
TRBV7-8	many	.	TRBJ1-2	17	CASSPGVFTRKTYGYTF	TGTGCCAGCAGCCCTGGCGTGTTTACCCGAAAGACCTATGGCTACACCTTC
TRBV2	many	.	TRBJ2-7	14	CASSRHMDSYEQYF	TGTGCCAGCAGTCGACACATGGACAGCTACGAGCAGTACTTC
TRBV24-1	many	.	TRBJ2-1	15	CATSDAGPHGNEQFF	TGTGCCACCAGTGATGCGGGTCCCCACGGCAATGAGCAGTTCTTC
TRBV29-1	many	TRBD1	TRBJ1-3	14	CSVTGTASGNTIYF	TGCAGCGTTACCGGGACAGCCTCTGGAAACACCATATATTTT
TRBV19	once	.	TRBJ2-3	13	CASSTGSAGTQYF	TGTGCCAGTAGTACCGGAAGTGCAGGTACGCAGTATTTT
TRBV6-2/TRBV6-3	many	.	TRBJ1-2	17	CASSMCGCIGKTYGYTF	TGTGCCAGCAGTATGTGCGGCTGCATCGGAAAGACCTATGGCTACACCTTC
TRBV10-3	many	.	TRBJ1-2	11	CAISDYYGYTF	TGTGCCATCAGTGACTACTATGGCTACACCTTC
TRBV27	many	TRBD1	TRBJ1-2	14	CASSSGTAVGGYTF	TGTGCCAGCAGTTCAGGGACAGCGGTGGGTGGCTACACCTTC
TRBV4-1	.	TRBD2	TRBJ2-1	17	CASSQKLLAGVRNEQFF	TGCGCCAGCAGCCAGAAACTACTAGCGGGAGTAAGGAATGAGCAGTTCTTC
TRBV3-1	many	.	TRBJ1-2	17	CASSRGHTLRKTYGYTF	TGTGCCAGCAGCCGAGGTCACACCCTTCGAAAGACCTATGGCTACACCTTC
TRBV5-6	many	.	TRBJ2-7	13	CASTLGGDYEQYF	TGTGCCAGCACCCTGGGCGGGGATTACGAGCAGTACTTC
TRBV5-3	many	.	TRBJ1-2	16	CARRTLVVRKTYGYTF	TGTGCCAGACGGACCTTAGTGGTGAGAAAGACCTATGGCTACACCTTC
TRBV3-1	.	.	TRBJ2-5	17	CASSKQGPISFSETQYF	TGTGCCAGCAGCAAGCAGGGTCCCATTTCTTTCTCTGAGACCCAGTACTTC
TRBV6-5	many	TRBD2	TRBJ2-1	14	CASSGTSGSLEQFF	TGTGCCAGCAGTGGGACTAGCGGGAGCCTTGAGCAGTTCTTC
TRBV5-6	once	.	TRBJ1-1	14	CAGSLPSGNTEAFF	TGTGCCGGCAGCTTACCCTCCGGGAACACTGAAGCTTTCTTT
TRBV11-3	many	.	TRBJ2-7	13	CASSSDSSYEQYF	TGTGCCAGCAGCTCGGACAGCTCCTACGAGCAGTACTTC
TRBV2	many	.	TRBJ1-2	13	CASSDERTHGYTF	TGTGCCAGCAGTGATGAGAGAACGCATGGCTACACCTTC
TRBV5-4	.	TRBD1	TRBJ2-5	14	CASSYGDRVETQCF	TGTGCCAGCAGCTACGGGGACAGGGTGGAGACCCAGTGCTTC
TRBV10-1	many	.	TRBJ1-1	13	CASSELLNTEAFF	TGCGCCAGCAGTGAGTTACTGAACACTGAAGCTTTCTTT
TRBV14	many	.	TRBJ1-2	14	CASSRDTGLYGYTF	TGTGCCAGCAGCCGGGACACAGGGTTATATGGCTACACCTTC
TRBV7-1	many	.	TRBJ1-2	17	CASSRITHEGKTYGYTF	TGTGCCAGCAGCCGCATTACTCACGAGGGAAAGACCTATGGCTACACCTTC
TRBV28	few	.	TRBJ2-2	15	CASSLRFRDTGEPFF	TGTGCCAGCAGTTTACGATTCCGAGACACCGGGGAGCCGTTTTTT
TRBV11-1	many	.	TRBJ1-2	17	CASSEVVKAGKTYGYTF	TGTGCCAGCAGCGAGGTTGTTAAGGCTGGAAAGACCTATGGCTACACCTTC
TRBV3-1	many	.	TRBJ1-2	17	CASSFFTTLRKTYGYTF	TGTGCCAGCAGCTTTTTTACCACCCTTCGAAAGACCTATGGCTACACCTTC
TRBV7-9	many	.	TRBJ2-7	12	CASSFREFEQYF	TGTGCCAGCAGCTTCAGGGAGTTCGAGCAGTACTTC
TRBV11-3	many	.	TRBJ1-3	16	CASSSRRSNSGNTIYF	TGTGCCAGCAGCTCCCGCAGATCGAACTCTGGAAACACCATATATTTT
TRBV3-1	many	.	TRBJ1-2	17	CASSQDRDRPANYGYTF	TGTGCCAGCAGCCAAGATCGAGACAGGCCAGCTAACTATGGCTACACCTTC
TRBV5-8	many	.	TRBJ1-2	13	CASSLDRTYGYTF	TGTGCCAGCAGCTTGGACAGGACTTATGGCTACACCTTC
TRBV27	few	.	TRBJ1-1	13	CASSLVQGRGAFF	TGTGCCAGCAGTTTAGTCCAGGGGAGGGGAGCTTTCTTT
TRBV27	many	.	TRBJ2-3	14	CATAGGVTTDTQYF	TGTGCCACCGCCGGCGGTGTGACCACAGATACGCAGTATTTT
TRBV30	many	.	TRBJ2-7	13	CAWSGESRYEQYF	TGTGCCTGGAGTGGGGAGTCTCGCTACGAGCAGTACTTC
TRBV24-1	many	.	TRBJ2-7	13	CATSDGYSYEQYF	TGTGCCACCAGTGACGGCTATAGCTACGAGCAGTACTTC
TRBV30	many	TRBD1	TRBJ2-7	15	CAWSKSGQGAYEQYF	TGTGCCTGGAGTAAATCGGGACAGGGGGCGTACGAGCAGTACTTC
TRBV9	.	.	TRBJ1-1	14	CASGVGHFNTEAFF	TGTGCCAGCGGCGTAGGGCATTTCAACACTGAAGCTTTCTTT
TRBV5-4	many	TRBD1	TRBJ1-1	14	CASSPTGGYTEAFF	TGTGCCAGCAGCCCGACAGGGGGGTACACTGAAGCTTTCTTT
TRBV6-2/TRBV6-3	many	.	TRBJ2-1	15	CASSRPGGSGNEQFF	TGTGCCAGCAGTCGTCCGGGGGGCTCCGGGAATGAGCAGTTCTTC